This T cell receptor (beta chain) was retrieved from a study of cytomegalovirus exposure and HLA in healthy donors. Whole-study context: Samples from HLA-typed donors yielded around 85 million unique TCRs in an early data release. Membership in the Caucasian-associated ancestry cluster was found for approximately 85% of roughly 360 genotyped donors. Study-wide results and caveats: Altogether, 150 to 200 TCR beta chains were recorded as cytomegalovirus-associated. It was likely that a cluster of highly shared sequence variants was a sequencing artifact.

For this clone: Its cognate antigen is unknown.

V was pared by 2 bases and J by 2 bases, with 11 bases between. CDR1 is SGHDT and CDR2 is YYEEEE in the germline V gene. The CDR3 is 14 residues long. Both 60 Vbeta primers and 13 Jbeta primers went into the PCR. This table comes from immunoSEQ multiplex PCR, and its TCRdb copy is limited to in-frame clones, with some not included. The repertoire holds some 59,000 clones, with approximately 81% as singletons. Specimen: PBMCs. The sequence was obtained from a woman aged 18-30 years in good health and CMV-seronegative. This rearrangement joins TRBV5-6 to TRBJ2-7; a possible D gene is TRBD1 (6 bases). The CDR3 DNA reads as TGTGCCAGCAGCTTCACAGGGTCAACCTACGAGCAGTACTTC. Protein product: CASSFTGSTYEQYF.